The TCR beta chain under discussion was sequenced for a study of blood T cell repertoires in COVID-19. This clone was found a few times. Produced via immunoSEQ multiplex PCR; TCRdb's table is partial and in-frame only. This table holds roughly 50,000 clones, around 84% found once. V lost 4 bases and J lost 5, with 16 bases in between. Per the germline V gene, CDR1 is SGHRS and CDR2 is YFSETQ. This CDR3 has 15 residues. This sequence originates from a man between 65 and 79 years old with active COVID-19. The J gene is TRBJ2-1, the V gene TRBV5-1, with D possibly being TRBD1 (6 bases). The sequenced material came from peripheral blood. The CDR3 is CASSLVLQGHNEQFF. Written as DNA, the CDR3 is TGCGCCAGCAGCCTCGTTCTACAGGGTCACAATGAGCAGTTCTTC.